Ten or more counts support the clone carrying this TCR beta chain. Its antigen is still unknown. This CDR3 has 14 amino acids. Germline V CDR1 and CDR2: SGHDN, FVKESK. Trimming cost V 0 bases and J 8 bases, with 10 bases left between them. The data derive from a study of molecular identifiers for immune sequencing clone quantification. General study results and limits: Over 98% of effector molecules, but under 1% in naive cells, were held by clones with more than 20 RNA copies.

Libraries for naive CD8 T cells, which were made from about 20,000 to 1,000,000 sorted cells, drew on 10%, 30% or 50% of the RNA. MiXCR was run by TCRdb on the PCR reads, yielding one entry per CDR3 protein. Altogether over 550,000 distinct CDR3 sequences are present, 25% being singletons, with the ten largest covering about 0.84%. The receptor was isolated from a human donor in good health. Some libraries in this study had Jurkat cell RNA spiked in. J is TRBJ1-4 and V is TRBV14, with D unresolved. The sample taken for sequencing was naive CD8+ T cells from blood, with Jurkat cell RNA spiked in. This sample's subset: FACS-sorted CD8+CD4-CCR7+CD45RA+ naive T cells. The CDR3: CASSQDTGFEKLFF. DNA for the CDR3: TGTGCCAGCAGCCAAGATACGGGGTTCGAAAAACTGTTTTTT.